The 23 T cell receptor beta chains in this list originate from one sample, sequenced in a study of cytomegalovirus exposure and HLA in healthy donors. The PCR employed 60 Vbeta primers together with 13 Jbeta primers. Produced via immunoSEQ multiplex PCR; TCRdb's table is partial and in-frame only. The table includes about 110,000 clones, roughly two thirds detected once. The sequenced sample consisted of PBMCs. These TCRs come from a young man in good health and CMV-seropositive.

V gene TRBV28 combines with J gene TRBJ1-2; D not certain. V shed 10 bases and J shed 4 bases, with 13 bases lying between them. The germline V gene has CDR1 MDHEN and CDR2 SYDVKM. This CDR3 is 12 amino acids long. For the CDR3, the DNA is TGTGCCATTCGGGCGGGCAGCTATGGCTACACCTTC. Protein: CAIRAGSYGYTF.

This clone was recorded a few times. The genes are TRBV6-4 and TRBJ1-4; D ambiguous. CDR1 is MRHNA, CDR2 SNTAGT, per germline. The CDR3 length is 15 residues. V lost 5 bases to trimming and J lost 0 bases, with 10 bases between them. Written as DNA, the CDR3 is TGTGCCAGCAGTTTGGACGGGACAACTAATGAAAAACTGTTTTTT. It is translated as CASSLDGTTNEKLFF.

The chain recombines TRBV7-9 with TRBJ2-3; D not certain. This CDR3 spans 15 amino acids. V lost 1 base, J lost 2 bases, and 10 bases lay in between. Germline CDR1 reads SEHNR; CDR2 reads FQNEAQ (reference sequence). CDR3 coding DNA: TGTGCCAGCAGCTTAGGGGCCGATCTCACAGATACGCAGTATTTT. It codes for CASSLGADLTDTQYF.

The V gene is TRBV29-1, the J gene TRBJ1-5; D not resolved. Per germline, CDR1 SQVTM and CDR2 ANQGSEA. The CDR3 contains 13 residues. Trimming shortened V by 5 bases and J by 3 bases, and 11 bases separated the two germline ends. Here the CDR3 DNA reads TGCAGCGTTTCGGAGTCGGCCAATCAGCCCCAGCATTTT. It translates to CSVSESANQPQHF.

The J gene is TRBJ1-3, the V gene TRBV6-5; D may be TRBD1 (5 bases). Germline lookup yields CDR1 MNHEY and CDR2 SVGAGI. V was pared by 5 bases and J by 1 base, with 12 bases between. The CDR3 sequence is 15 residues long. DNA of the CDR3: TGTGCCAGCAGTAGAGAGGACAAGTCTGGAAACACCATATATTTT. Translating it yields CASSREDKSGNTIYF.

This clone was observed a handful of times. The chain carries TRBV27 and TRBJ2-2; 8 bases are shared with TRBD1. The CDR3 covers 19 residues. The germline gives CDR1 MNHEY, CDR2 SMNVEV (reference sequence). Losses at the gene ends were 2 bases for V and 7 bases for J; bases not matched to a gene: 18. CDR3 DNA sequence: TGTGCCAGCAGTTTAGGTTGGCAGGGGGCGATCGTGGGGATCGGGGAGCTGTTTTTT. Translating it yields CASSLGWQGAIVGIGELFF.

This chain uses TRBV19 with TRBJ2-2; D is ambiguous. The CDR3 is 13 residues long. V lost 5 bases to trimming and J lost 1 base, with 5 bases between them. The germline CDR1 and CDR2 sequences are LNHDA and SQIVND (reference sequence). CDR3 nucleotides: TGTGCCAGTAGTGTTCGGAACACCGGGGAGCTGTTTTTT. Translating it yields CASSVRNTGELFF. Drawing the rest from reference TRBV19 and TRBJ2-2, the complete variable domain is DGGITQSPKYLFRKEGQNVTLSCEQNLNHDAMYWYRQDPGQGLRLIYYSQIVNDFQKGDIAEGYSVSREKKESFPLTVTSAQKNPTAFYLCASSVRNTGELFFGEGSRLTVL.

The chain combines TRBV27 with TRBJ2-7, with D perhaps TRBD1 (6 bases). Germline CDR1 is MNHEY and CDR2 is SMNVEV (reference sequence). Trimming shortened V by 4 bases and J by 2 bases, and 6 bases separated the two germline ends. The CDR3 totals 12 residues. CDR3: CASSYRAYEQYV. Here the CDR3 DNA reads TGTGCCAGCAGTTACAGGGCCTACGAGCAGTACGTC.

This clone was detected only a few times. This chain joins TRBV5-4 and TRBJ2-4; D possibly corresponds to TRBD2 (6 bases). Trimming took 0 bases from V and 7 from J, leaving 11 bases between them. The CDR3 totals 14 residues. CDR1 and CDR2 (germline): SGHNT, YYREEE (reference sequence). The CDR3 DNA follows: TGTGCCAGCAGCTTGGCGGGAGCTCGGAACATTCAGTACTTC. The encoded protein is CASSLAGARNIQYF.

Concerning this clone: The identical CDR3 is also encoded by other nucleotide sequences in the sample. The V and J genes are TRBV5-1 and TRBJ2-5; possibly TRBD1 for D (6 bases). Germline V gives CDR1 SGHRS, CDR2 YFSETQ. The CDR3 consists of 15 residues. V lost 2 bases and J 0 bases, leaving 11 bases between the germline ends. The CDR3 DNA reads TGCGCCAGCAGCTTAGGGGGAGCCAACCAAGAGACCCAGTACTTC. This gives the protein CASSLGGANQETQYF.

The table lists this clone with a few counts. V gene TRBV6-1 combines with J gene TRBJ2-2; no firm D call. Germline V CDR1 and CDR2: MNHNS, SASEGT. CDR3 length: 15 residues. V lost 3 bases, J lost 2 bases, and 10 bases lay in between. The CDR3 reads CASSDFAVNTGELFF. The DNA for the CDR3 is TGTGCCAGCAGTGACTTCGCGGTTAACACCGGGGAGCTGTTTTTT.

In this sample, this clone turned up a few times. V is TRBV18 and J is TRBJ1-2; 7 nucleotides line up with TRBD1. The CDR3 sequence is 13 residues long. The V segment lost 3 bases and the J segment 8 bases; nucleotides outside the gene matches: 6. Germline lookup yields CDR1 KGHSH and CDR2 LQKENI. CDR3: CASSPTGEGGYTF. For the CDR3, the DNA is TGTGCCAGCTCACCCACAGGGGAAGGAGGCTACACCTTC.

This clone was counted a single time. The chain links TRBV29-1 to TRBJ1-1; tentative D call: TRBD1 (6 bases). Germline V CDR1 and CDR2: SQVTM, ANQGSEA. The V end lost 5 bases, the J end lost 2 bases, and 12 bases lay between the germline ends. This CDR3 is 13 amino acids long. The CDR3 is CSVQGQLNTEAFF. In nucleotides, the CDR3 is TGCAGCGTTCAAGGACAGCTCAACACTGAAGCTTTCTTT.

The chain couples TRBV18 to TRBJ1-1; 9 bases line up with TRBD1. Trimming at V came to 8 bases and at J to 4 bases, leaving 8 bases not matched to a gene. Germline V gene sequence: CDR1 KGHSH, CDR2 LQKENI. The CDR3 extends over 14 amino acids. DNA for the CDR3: TGTGCCAGCCAGGACAGGGGTCAGGTCACTGAAGCTTTCTTT. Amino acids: CASQDRGQVTEAFF.

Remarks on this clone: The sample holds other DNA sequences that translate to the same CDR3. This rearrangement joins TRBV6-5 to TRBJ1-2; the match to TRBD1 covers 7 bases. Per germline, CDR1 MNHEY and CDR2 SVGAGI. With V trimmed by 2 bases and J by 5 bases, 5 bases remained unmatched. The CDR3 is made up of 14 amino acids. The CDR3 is CASSYRDRAYGYTF. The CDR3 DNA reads TGTGCCAGCAGTTACCGGGACAGAGCTTATGGCTACACCTTC.

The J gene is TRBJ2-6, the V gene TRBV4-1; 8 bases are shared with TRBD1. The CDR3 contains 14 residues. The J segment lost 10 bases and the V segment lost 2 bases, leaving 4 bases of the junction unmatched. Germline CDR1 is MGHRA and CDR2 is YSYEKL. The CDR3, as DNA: TGCGCCAGCAGCCAACCGACAGGGGAGAACGTCCTGACTTTC. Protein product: CASSQPTGENVLTF.

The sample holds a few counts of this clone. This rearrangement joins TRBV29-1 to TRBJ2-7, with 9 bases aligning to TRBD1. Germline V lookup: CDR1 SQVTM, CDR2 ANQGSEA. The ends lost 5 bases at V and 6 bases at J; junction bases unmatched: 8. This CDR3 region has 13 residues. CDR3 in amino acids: CSVSTGGHREQYF. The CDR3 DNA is TGCAGCGTTAGCACAGGGGGCCACCGCGAGCAGTACTTC.

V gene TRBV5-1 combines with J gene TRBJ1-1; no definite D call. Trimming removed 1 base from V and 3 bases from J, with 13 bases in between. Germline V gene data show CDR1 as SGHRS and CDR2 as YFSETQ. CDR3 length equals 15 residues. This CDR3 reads CASSLSGLRDTEAFF. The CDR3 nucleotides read TGCGCCAGCAGCTTGTCCGGGTTGAGGGACACTGAAGCTTTCTTT.

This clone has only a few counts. The CDR3 DNA sequence: TGTGCCAGCGGACAGTATAATTCACCCCTCCACTTT. Residues: CASGQYNSPLHF. The rearrangement uses TRBV27 and TRBJ1-6; the D gene is possibly TRBD1 (6 bases). The V and J ends lost 8 bases and 4 bases respectively, with 6 bases between them. The CDR3 covers 12 residues. Per germline, CDR1 MNHEY and CDR2 SMNVEV (reference sequence).

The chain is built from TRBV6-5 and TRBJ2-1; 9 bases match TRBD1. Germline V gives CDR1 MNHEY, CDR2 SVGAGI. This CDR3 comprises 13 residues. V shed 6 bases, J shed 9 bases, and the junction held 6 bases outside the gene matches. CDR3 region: CASSRDRVGEQFF. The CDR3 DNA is TGTGCCAGCAGCCGGGACAGGGTCGGTGAGCAGTTCTTC.

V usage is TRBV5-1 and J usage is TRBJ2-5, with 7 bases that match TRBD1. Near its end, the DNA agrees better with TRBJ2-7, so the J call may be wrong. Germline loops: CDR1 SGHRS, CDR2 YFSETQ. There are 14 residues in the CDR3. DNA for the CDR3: TGCGCCAGCAGCTTGGGGACAGGCCACTACGAGCAGTACTTC. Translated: CASSLGTGHYEQYF.

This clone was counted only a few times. The CDR3, as DNA: TGTGCCAGCAGCTTACAGGGGGCAGATTCTGGAAACACCATATATTTT. Translation: CASSLQGADSGNTIYF. V usage is TRBV11-2 and J usage is TRBJ1-3, with 8 bases identical to TRBD1. Per the germline V gene, CDR1 is SGHAT and CDR2 is FQNNGV. This CDR3 spans 16 amino acids. V dropped 2 bases and J dropped 1; count of bases not matched to a gene: 4.

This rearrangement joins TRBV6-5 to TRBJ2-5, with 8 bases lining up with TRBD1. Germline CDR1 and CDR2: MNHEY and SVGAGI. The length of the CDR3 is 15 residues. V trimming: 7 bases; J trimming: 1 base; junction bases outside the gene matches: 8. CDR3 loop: CASTATGGPQETQYF. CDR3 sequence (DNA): TGTGCCAGCACAGCCACAGGGGGTCCCCAAGAGACCCAGTACTTC.